This record concerns one TCR beta chain sequence. Its target is unknown. This entry comes from a study of post-analysis software for immune sequencing data. Study overall: The study covered relapsing-remitting, secondary progressive and progressive-relapsing courses of multiple sclerosis. Study-wide results and limits: Strong co-clustering by F measure was seen for same-batch samples. With TRBV5-6, TRBV5-1 and TRBV20-1 included, about five TRBV segments were more frequent in patients than in controls. In multiple sclerosis, normalized Chao1 diversity was significantly below that of controls.

TCR beta libraries were prepared from cDNA with unique molecular identifiers. TCRdb fed the PCR reads into MiXCR, producing one record per CDR3 protein. The data show 170,000 or so distinct CDR3 sequences, about 32% seen once. The CDR3 contains 15 residues. Per the germline V gene, CDR1 is GTSNPN and CDR2 is SVGIG (reference sequence). Trimming at V came to 8 bases and at J to 4 bases, leaving 12 bases not matched to a gene. The specimen was blood. The chain links TRBV30 to TRBJ2-3; 10 nucleotides line up with TRBD2. The receptor comes from a girl aged 10-17 years with multiple sclerosis. The DNA of the CDR3 is TGTGCCCGAGGGACTAGCGACTCTTCTCCAGATACGCAGTATTTT. The encoded protein is CARGTSDSSPDTQYF.